The 6 T cell receptor beta chains below all came from one sample that was sequenced in a study of T-cell memory formation after mild COVID-19. MiXCR, run by TCRdb on the 5' RACE reads, gives a single entry per CDR3 protein. The sample has approximately 250,000 distinct CDR3 sequences, about 16% seen once. The specimen was PBMCs or a T cell subset sorted from them (not recorded which). These receptors originate from a man between 18 and 35 years old who had mild COVID-19 (a few samples of this study predate the infection). Cell type and time point are not known.

The chain combines TRBV29-1 with TRBJ2-7; 11 bases map to TRBD2. V lost 4 bases, J lost 5 bases, and 7 bases stayed unmatched. Germline loops: CDR1 SQVTM, CDR2 ANQGSEA. This CDR3 contains 14 residues. The CDR3 here is CSVGSGGGFHEQYF. DNA for the CDR3: TGCAGCGTTGGTAGCGGGGGGGGATTCCACGAGCAGTACTTC.

In this sample, this clonotype turned up a few times. This chain links TRBV20-1 with TRBJ1-6, with TRBD1 identical over 11 bases. Looked up from germline, CDR1 is DFQATT and CDR2 is SNEGSKA (reference sequence). V shed 5 bases, J shed 7 bases, and the junction held 4 bases outside the gene matches. This CDR3 comprises 14 residues. As DNA, the CDR3 is TGCAGTGCTTGGGACAGGGGGGACAATTCACCCCTCCACTTT. Translated: CSAWDRGDNSPLHF.

This clonotype has more than one count but fewer than ten. The chain is built from TRBV12-3 or TRBV12-4 and TRBJ2-7; a possible D gene is TRBD2 (6 bases). This CDR3 is built from 14 residues. V lost 5 bases to trimming and J lost 6 bases, with 17 bases between them. The chain's CDR3 is CASSPLGGSSEQYF. The CDR3 coding sequence is TGTGCCAGCAGTCCCCTGGGAGGATCAAGCGAGCAGTACTTC.

Only a few counts were recorded for this clonotype. The V and J genes are TRBV18 and TRBJ2-4, with D possibly matching TRBD1 (6 bases). Germline-derived CDR1 and CDR2 are KGHSH and LQKENI. The CDR3 is 16 amino acids. With 0 bases removed from V and 6 bases from J, the gap between germline ends came to 15 bases. CDR3 DNA sequence: TGTGCCAGCTCACCACCGGGGGCCCCACGGGGAAACATTCAGTACTTC. This codes for CASSPPGAPRGNIQYF.

The V and J genes are TRBV6-5 and TRBJ2-7; unclear D gene. Germline V gene sequence: CDR1 MNHEY, CDR2 SVGAGI. The CDR3 extends over 12 amino acids. Trimming shortened V by 4 bases and J by 6 bases, and 10 bases separated the two germline ends. CDR3 DNA sequence: TGTGCCAGCAGTTCCTTCCTGTTCGAGCAGTACTTC. Translation: CASSSFLFEQYF.

This clonotype appeared a few times. The J gene is TRBJ2-2, the V gene TRBV10-3; D gene unclear. CDR1 and CDR2 (germline): ENHRY, SYGVKD. V dropped 10 bases and J dropped 3 bases, with 12 bases sitting between them. This CDR3 has 13 residues. The CDR3 loop reads CATQRADTGELFF. The CDR3 DNA follows: TGTGCCACCCAACGGGCGGACACCGGGGAGCTGTTTTTT.